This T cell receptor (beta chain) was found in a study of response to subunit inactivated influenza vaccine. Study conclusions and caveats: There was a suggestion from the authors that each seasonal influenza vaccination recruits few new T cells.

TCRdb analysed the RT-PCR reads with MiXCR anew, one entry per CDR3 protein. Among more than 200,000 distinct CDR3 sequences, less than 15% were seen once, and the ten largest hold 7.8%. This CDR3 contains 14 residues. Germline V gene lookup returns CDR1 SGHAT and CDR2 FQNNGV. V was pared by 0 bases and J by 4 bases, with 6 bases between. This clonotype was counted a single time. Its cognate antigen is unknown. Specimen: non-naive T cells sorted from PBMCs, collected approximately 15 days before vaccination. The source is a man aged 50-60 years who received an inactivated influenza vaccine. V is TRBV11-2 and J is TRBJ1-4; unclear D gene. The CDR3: CASSLEPYNEKLFF. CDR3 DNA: TGTGCCAGCAGCTTAGAACCGTATAATGAAAAACTGTTTTTT.